The 32 T cell receptor beta chains reported below all come from one sample, sequenced in a study of blood T cell repertoires in COVID-19 (dated by TCRdb to about 2020). Library generation was performed with the immunoSEQ multiplex PCR assay. This is the immuneACCESS table as TCRdb keeps it, with only in-frame sequences that have V and J called. A part of the clones is gone; compared with another copy, unresolved V genes explain less than half, and the rest is unexplained. This sample has about 340,000 clones in its table, and approximately 89% of those were observed once. Roughly 3% of the sample lies in the top ten. The sample comprised peripheral blood. Receptors originate from a woman in her late teens or twenties who had recovered from COVID-19.

The J gene is TRBJ1-5, the V gene TRBV5-6; 8 nucleotides line up with TRBD1. This CDR3 is built from 15 residues. CDR1 SGHDT and CDR2 YYEEEE come from the germline V gene. Unmatched junction bases numbered 7, after V lost 6 bases and J lost 2 bases. The CDR3 region has the DNA TGTGCCAGCATGCAGGGGGCTAGGGGCAATCAGCCCCAGCATTTT. Its protein product is CASMQGARGNQPQHF.

This chain joins TRBV5-6 and TRBJ2-1; weak D call: TRBD2 (6 bases). The CDR3 sequence is 16 residues long. V shed 3 bases and J shed 0 bases, with 13 bases lying between them. Germline CDR1 SGHDT, CDR2 YYEEEE. CDR3 coding DNA: TGTGCCAGCAGCTCGGAAGGCGGGGCCTCCTACAATGAGCAGTTCTTC. Its protein product is CASSSEGGASYNEQFF.

V is TRBV30 and J is TRBJ1-2; D remains ambiguous. CDR3 length: 13 amino acids. Looked up from germline, CDR1 is GTSNPN and CDR2 is SVGIG (reference sequence). V was shortened by 1 base and J by 0 bases, with 6 bases between the two germline ends. The CDR3 reads CAWSAGSNYGYTF. Written as DNA, the CDR3 is TGTGCCTGGAGTGCGGGGTCTAACTATGGCTACACCTTC.

J is TRBJ1-6 and V is TRBV4-3; D remains unclear. The V and J ends lost 0 bases and 5 bases respectively, with 8 bases between them. The CDR3 is 15 amino acids. Germline CDR1 reads LGHNA; CDR2 reads YSLEER. The CDR3 DNA is TGCGCCAGCAGCCAAGAGGACGGGGATAATTCACCCCTCCACTTT. It yields the protein CASSQEDGDNSPLHF.

The chain joins TRBV27 to TRBJ2-3; 11 nucleotides match TRBD2. The CDR3 sequence is 16 residues long. Germline V CDR1 and CDR2: MNHEY, SMNVEV (reference sequence). Germline trimming cut 5 bases from V and 3 bases from J; bases unmatched to any gene: 7. CDR3 amino acids: CASSPTGLAETDTQYF. CDR3 in DNA: TGTGCCAGCAGTCCCACGGGACTAGCGGAAACAGATACGCAGTATTTT.

About this clone: At the DNA level, this CDR3 is encoded by other sequences in the same sample as well. The J gene is TRBJ1-2, the V gene TRBV6-5, with D unclear. Germline values: CDR1 MNHEY, CDR2 SVGAGI. The CDR3 runs to 11 residues. Here the CDR3 reads CATGRGYGYTF. DNA for the CDR3: TGTGCAACGGGGAGAGGATATGGCTACACCTTC.

The chain employs TRBV5-4 and TRBJ1-2, with 8 bases fitting TRBD1. With 1 base clipped from V and 8 bases from J, the junction kept 1 base outside the gene matches. The CDR3 consists of 12 residues. The germline V gene encodes CDR1 SGHNT and CDR2 YYREEE (reference sequence). The CDR3 DNA follows: TGTGCCAGCAGCTTGACAGGGGGGGGCTACACCTTC. Translation gives CASSLTGGGYTF.

The chain couples TRBV4-2 to TRBJ1-2; D is perhaps TRBD1 (6 bases). V lost 1 base, J lost 4 bases, and 13 bases lay in between. CDR1 LGHNA and CDR2 YNFKEQ come from the germline V gene. CDR3 length equals 15 residues. This CDR3 is CASSQVSQGSYGYTF. The CDR3 coding sequence is TGTGCCAGCAGCCAAGTTTCACAGGGTTCCTATGGCTACACCTTC.

In this sample, this clone turned up once. V and J are TRBV4-3 and TRBJ1-6; no clear D. Looked up from germline, CDR1 is LGHNA and CDR2 is YSLEER. V was trimmed by 0 bases and J by 7 bases, leaving 10 bases between them. This CDR3 region has 15 residues. The CDR3 sequence: CASSQDPTENSPLHF. The CDR3 bases are TGCGCCAGCAGCCAAGACCCTACTGAGAATTCACCCCTCCACTTT.

DNA for the CDR3: TGTGCCAGCAGCTTAGTAATAGGGACTAGCGGGAAGGAACAAGAGACCCAGTACTTC. This translates into CASSLVIGTSGKEQETQYF. V and J are TRBV11-3 and TRBJ2-5, with 13 bases fitting TRBD2. Germline trimming cut 1 base from V and 2 bases from J; bases unmatched to any gene: 10. Germline V gene sequence: CDR1 SGHNT, CDR2 YENEEA. The CDR3 is 19 amino acids.

V gene TRBV21-1 combines with J gene TRBJ2-7; whether TRBD1, the table's D call, matches the DNA was not checked. TRBV21-1 is labeled a pseudogene. The CDR3 length is 15 residues. The DNA of the CDR3 is TGTGCCAGCAGCGCACGACAGGTTTCCACCTACGAGCAGTACGTC. This codes for CASSARQVSTYEQYV.

This chain joins TRBV21-1 and TRBJ2-5; the table's D call, TRBD1, has no DNA check behind it. TRBV21-1 is an annotated pseudogene. The CDR3 totals 16 residues. In DNA form, the CDR3 reads TGTGCCGAACCCAGGGGCAGGCCGTCCCAACAAGAGACCCAGTACTTC. Amino acid sequence: CAEPRGRPSQQETQYF.

V gene TRBV15 combines with J gene TRBJ1-1, with D tentatively TRBD1 (5 bases). Trimming stripped 3 bases from V and 0 bases from J, with 5 bases between. Germline V gene lookup returns CDR1 LNHNV and CDR2 YYDKDF (reference sequence). The CDR3 has 13 residues. The CDR3 reads CATSRDMNTEAFF. The DNA for the CDR3 is TGTGCCACCAGCAGGGACATGAACACTGAAGCTTTCTTT.

This chain joins TRBV6-2 or TRBV6-3 and TRBJ2-7; D is ambiguous. V lost 3 bases to trimming and J lost 6 bases, with 12 bases between them. Germline loops: CDR1 MNHEY, CDR2 SVGEGT. The CDR3 totals 13 residues. CDR3 sequence (DNA): TGTGCCAGCAGTTATGCCCCGGAGTCCGAGCAGTACGTC. It yields the protein CASSYAPESEQYV.

To note about this clone: In the same sample, other DNA sequences code for this CDR3. The CDR3 region has the DNA TGTGCCAGTAGCCCCGGGGGGGATACGCAGTATTTT. Encoded protein: CASSPGGDTQYF. J is TRBJ2-3 and V is TRBV19, with TRBD2 identical over 7 bases. The junction had 3 bases not matched to a gene; V was cut back by 6 bases and J by 6 bases. Germline loops: CDR1 LNHDA, CDR2 SQIVND (reference sequence). The CDR3 is 12 residues long.

The V call is TRBV6-5, the J call TRBJ2-1, with a possible D match to TRBD2 (5 bases). In germline, CDR1 is MNHEY, CDR2 SVGAGI. Trimming pared 7 bases from V and 5 bases from J, leaving 15 bases between. The CDR3 contains 14 residues. The CDR3 coding sequence is TGTGCCAGCACCATCGTGGGGAGCCACAATGAGCAGTTCTTC. Translating gives CASTIVGSHNEQFF.

This clone came up once. The chain joins TRBV6-2 or TRBV6-3 to TRBJ2-7; no reliable D call. There are 14 residues in the CDR3. V was trimmed by 5 bases and J by 0 bases, leaving 11 bases between them. Germline V gene sequence: CDR1 MNHEY, CDR2 SVGEGT. CDR3 sequence: CASSGQVSSYEQYV. The CDR3 DNA is TGTGCCAGCAGTGGCCAGGTCAGCTCCTACGAGCAGTACGTC.

This clone was picked up one time. This chain uses TRBV10-2 with TRBJ1-1, with 9 bases lining up with TRBD1. In germline, CDR1 is WSHSY, CDR2 SAAADI. V was clipped by 5 bases and J by 1 base; unmatched bases: 5. The CDR3 has 15 residues. This CDR3 reads CASSSMGQGNTEAFF. The CDR3 DNA is TGCGCCAGCAGTTCAATGGGACAGGGGAACACTGAAGCTTTCTTT.

This clone was counted many times. The gene calls are TRBV7-9 and TRBJ1-2; TRBD1 matches 7 bases. The CDR3 covers 18 residues. Trimming at V came to 5 bases and at J to 4 bases, leaving 19 bases not matched to a gene. Germline V CDR1 and CDR2: SEHNR, FQNEAQ (reference sequence). The CDR3 region has the DNA TGTGCCAGCAGCCAATTAACAGGGGCGCAGAGAGATCCCTATGGCTACACCTTC. Amino acid sequence: CASSQLTGAQRDPYGYTF. Looking up the rest from reference TRBV7-9 and TRBJ1-2 gives the full variable domain: DTGVSQNPRHKITKRGQNVTFRCDPISEHNRLYWYRQTLGQGPEFLTYFQNEAQLEKSRLLSDRFSAERPKGSFSTLEIQRTEQGDSAMYLCASSQLTGAQRDPYGYTFGSGTRLTVV.

The V call is TRBV20-1, the J call TRBJ2-3; TRBD2 aligns across 10 bases. From germline, CDR1 is DFQATT and CDR2 SNEGSKA (reference sequence). Losses at the gene ends were 3 bases for V and 1 base for J; bases not matched to a gene: 4. The CDR3 covers 15 residues. CDR3 residues: CSASRLAGGTDTQYF. The CDR3 DNA reads TGCAGTGCTAGTCGGCTAGCGGGGGGCACAGATACGCAGTATTTT.

V and J are TRBV5-1 and TRBJ2-1; no definite D call. CDR1 is SGHRS, CDR2 YFSETQ, per germline. V lost 0 bases and J 0 bases, leaving 7 bases between the germline ends. There are 15 residues in the CDR3. The CDR3 DNA reads TGCGCCAGCAGCTTGGACGCGGACTCCTACAATGAGCAGTTCTTC. Translated, it gives CASSLDADSYNEQFF.

V gene TRBV6-5 combines with J gene TRBJ2-1; D may be TRBD2 (6 bases). The V end lost 2 bases, the J end lost 7 bases, and 9 bases lay between the germline ends. From germline, CDR1 is MNHEY and CDR2 SVGAGI. The CDR3 is made up of 13 amino acids. The CDR3 region is CASSYPGTNEQFF. CDR3 nucleotide sequence: TGTGCCAGCAGTTACCCCGGGACTAATGAGCAGTTCTTC.

The chain is built from TRBV7-9 and TRBJ1-1, with D perhaps TRBD1 (5 bases). Trimming removed 4 bases from V and 3 bases from J, with 15 bases in between. The germline V gene encodes CDR1 SEHNR and CDR2 FQNEAQ (reference sequence). CDR3 size: 15 residues. CDR3 amino acids: CASSSGRGMHTEAFF. In DNA form, the CDR3 reads TGTGCCAGCAGCTCGGGGAGGGGCATGCACACTGAAGCTTTCTTT.

This clone was picked up many times. The rearrangement uses TRBV6-2 or TRBV6-3 and TRBJ1-4; D possibly corresponds to TRBD1 (6 bases). The germline V gene has CDR1 MNHEY and CDR2 SVGEGT. The V end was cut by 0 bases, the J end by 8 bases, with 13 bases between. The CDR3 has 15 amino acids. The CDR3: CASSYSGGTSEKLFF. The CDR3 region has the DNA TGTGCCAGCAGTTACTCAGGGGGAACCTCGGAAAAACTGTTTTTT.

The rearrangement uses TRBV5-4 and TRBJ2-1, with 7 bases lining up with TRBD2. In germline, CDR1 is SGHNT, CDR2 YYREEE (reference sequence). V was pared by 0 bases and J by 11 bases, with 11 bases of the junction left unmatched. The CDR3 spans 15 residues. The CDR3 loop reads CASSLGQGGTIKQFF. The DNA for the CDR3 is TGTGCCAGCAGCTTGGGGCAGGGAGGGACCATAAAGCAGTTCTTC.

This chain joins TRBV5-1 and TRBJ2-3; D is possibly TRBD1 (5 bases). The CDR3 contains 15 residues. Germline V gives CDR1 SGHRS, CDR2 YFSETQ. V gave up 1 base and J gave up 3 bases, with 12 bases separating them. CDR3 in DNA: TGCGCCAGCAGCTTGAGGGGTCCGGGTACAGATACGCAGTATTTT. Residues: CASSLRGPGTDTQYF.

The rearrangement links TRBV7-9 to TRBJ2-1, with TRBD2 matching over 16 bases. Trimming took 3 bases from V and 9 from J; bases not matched to a gene: 8. Per germline, CDR1 SEHNR and CDR2 FQNEAQ (reference sequence). The length of the CDR3 is 17 residues. The CDR3 here is CASSLGLAGGGRSEQFF. CDR3 sequence (DNA): TGTGCCAGCAGCTTGGGACTAGCGGGAGGGGGTAGGAGTGAGCAGTTCTTC.

The chain has TRBV9 and TRBJ2-3; D possibly corresponds to TRBD1 (5 bases). The CDR3 length is 14 residues. The V gene lost 0 bases and the J gene lost 4 bases, with 9 bases spanning the gap. Germline V lookup: CDR1 SGDLS, CDR2 YYNGEE. CDR3 DNA sequence: TGTGCCAGCAGCGTAGGGGGCGACCCAGATACGCAGTATTTT. Protein product: CASSVGGDPDTQYF.

This clone appeared a single time. The gene calls are TRBV18 and TRBJ1-2, with D perhaps matching TRBD1 (6 bases). V shed 5 bases and J shed 2 bases, with 9 bases lying between them. The CDR3 has 13 residues. Germline V gives CDR1 KGHSH, CDR2 LQKENI. The CDR3 region has the DNA TGTGCCAGCTCAACAGACAGGAACTATGGCTACACCTTC. It yields the protein CASSTDRNYGYTF.

The V and J genes are TRBV25-1 and TRBJ2-1, with a weak D call TRBD2 (5 bases). With 2 bases removed from V and 6 bases from J, the gap between germline ends came to 5 bases. Germline CDR1 MGHDK, CDR2 SYGVNS. The CDR3 is 12 residues long. The CDR3 region is CASSEEGNEQFF. CDR3 sequence (DNA): TGTGCCAGCAGTGAAGAGGGCAATGAGCAGTTCTTC.

The rearrangement uses TRBV29-1 and TRBJ1-2; perhaps TRBD1 as D (6 bases). CDR1 and CDR2 (germline): SQVTM, ANQGSEA. CDR3 size: 14 residues. V was pared by 4 bases and J by 1 base, with 13 bases between. The CDR3 DNA reads as TGCAGCGTTGCGGTGAGCAGGGGTAACTATGGCTACACCTTC. Protein product: CSVAVSRGNYGYTF.

The chain carries TRBV6-5 and TRBJ1-5, with 7 bases fitting TRBD1. Trimming at V came to 5 bases and at J to 6 bases, leaving 4 bases not matched to a gene. Germline values: CDR1 MNHEY, CDR2 SVGAGI. The CDR3 covers 13 residues. The CDR3 DNA reads TGTGCCAGCAGTCTACAGGGGACTCAGCCCCAGCATTTT. As protein: CASSLQGTQPQHF.